The clone carrying this T cell receptor beta chain was counted many times. The CDR3 has 17 residues. V lost 3 bases and J lost 3, with 18 bases in between. Each CDR3 protein is one row after TCRdb ran MiXCR on the reads. The sample consists of about 360,000 distinct CDR3 sequences, 15% to 20% of them appearing once. This record belongs to a study of T cell repertoires in cytomegalovirus infection. At the level of the study: Public TCR beta signature analysis indicated the presence of both CMV infection and matching HLA type.

The genes are TRBV12-3 or TRBV12-4 and TRBJ1-5; the D gene is possibly TRBD1 (6 bases). This clonotype originated in a human donor in good health (CMV status not recorded). Some clones in this sample may be carry-over from other donors' samples. Sequenced sample: PBMCs. The CDR3 DNA reads TGTGCCAGCAGTTTCCCATCGTGGAGGGACAACAATCAGCCCCAGCATTTT. It encodes CASSFPSWRDNNQPQHF.